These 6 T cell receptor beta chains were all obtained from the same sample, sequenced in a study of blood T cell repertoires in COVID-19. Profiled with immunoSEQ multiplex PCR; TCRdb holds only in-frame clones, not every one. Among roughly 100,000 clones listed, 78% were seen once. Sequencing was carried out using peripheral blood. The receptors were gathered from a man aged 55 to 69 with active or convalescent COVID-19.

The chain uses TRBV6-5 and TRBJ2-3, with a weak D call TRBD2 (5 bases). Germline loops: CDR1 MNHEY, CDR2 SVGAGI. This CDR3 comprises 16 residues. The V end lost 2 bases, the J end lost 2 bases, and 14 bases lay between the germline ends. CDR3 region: CASSYTLLEATDTQYF. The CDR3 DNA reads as TGTGCCAGCAGTTACACCTTACTAGAGGCCACAGATACGCAGTATTTT.

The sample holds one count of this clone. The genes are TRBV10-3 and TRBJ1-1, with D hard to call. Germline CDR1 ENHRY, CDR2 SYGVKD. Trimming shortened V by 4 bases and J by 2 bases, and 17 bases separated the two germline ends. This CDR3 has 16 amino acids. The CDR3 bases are TGTGCCATCAGTGGGACGGGGTTACCAACCAACACTGAAGCTTTCTTT. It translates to CAISGTGLPTNTEAFF.

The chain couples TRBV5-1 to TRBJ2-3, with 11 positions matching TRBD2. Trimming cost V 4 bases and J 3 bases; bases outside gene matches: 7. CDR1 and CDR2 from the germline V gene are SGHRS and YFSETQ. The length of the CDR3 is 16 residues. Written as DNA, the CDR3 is TGCGCCAGCAGCCCGGGTTCTAGCGGGAGGACAGATACGCAGTATTTT. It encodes CASSPGSSGRTDTQYF.

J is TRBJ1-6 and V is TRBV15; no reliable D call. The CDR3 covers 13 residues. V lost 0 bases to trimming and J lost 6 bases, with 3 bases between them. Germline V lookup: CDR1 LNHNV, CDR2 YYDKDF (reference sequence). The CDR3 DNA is TGTGCCACCAGCAGAGACCGTAATTCACCCCTCCACTTT. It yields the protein CATSRDRNSPLHF.

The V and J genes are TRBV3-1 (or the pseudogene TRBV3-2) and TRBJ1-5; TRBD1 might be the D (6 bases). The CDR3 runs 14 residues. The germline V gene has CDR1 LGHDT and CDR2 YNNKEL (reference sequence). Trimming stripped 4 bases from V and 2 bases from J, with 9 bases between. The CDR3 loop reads CASSRGQRNQPQHF. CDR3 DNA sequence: TGTGCCAGCAGCCGAGGACAGCGCAATCAGCCCCAGCATTTT.

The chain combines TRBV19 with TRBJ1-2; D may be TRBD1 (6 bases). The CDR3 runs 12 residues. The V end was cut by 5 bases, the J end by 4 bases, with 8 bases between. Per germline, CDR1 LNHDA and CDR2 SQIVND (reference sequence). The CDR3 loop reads CASSQDSYGYTF. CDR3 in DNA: TGTGCCAGTAGTCAGGACAGCTATGGCTACACCTTC.